Each of the 30 T cell receptor beta chains below was sequenced from the same sample in a study of Ad26.COV2.S vaccination and SARS-CoV-2 variants. Generated by immunoSEQ multiplex PCR, the TCRdb table keeps only in-frame clones and is missing some. Of about 440,000 clones listed, 90% were seen once; the top ten hold around 4.2%. Treatment: over 15 received Ad26.COV2.S at low or high dose, single or two shots; 5 received placebo; per-sample allocation not given. Samples analyzed were those drawn on day 63 after the first vaccine or placebo injection. This specimen was peripheral blood, taken in a trial of Ad26.COV2.S vaccine versus placebo. The receptor source for this set is a person between 18 and 60 years old who received the Ad26.COV2.S COVID-19 vaccine or a placebo.

The V and J genes are TRBV30 and TRBJ1-5; TRBD1 might be the D (5 bases). This CDR3 spans 15 amino acids. The V gene lost 0 bases and the J gene lost 6 bases, with 15 bases spanning the gap. CDR1 is GTSNPN, CDR2 SVGIG, per germline (reference sequence). This CDR3 is CAWSVPGRPVQPQHF. The CDR3 nucleotides are TGTGCCTGGAGTGTACCGGGGCGTCCCGTTCAGCCCCAGCATTTT.

The V call is TRBV18, the J call TRBJ1-6, with 7 bases lining up with TRBD1. In germline, CDR1 is KGHSH, CDR2 LQKENI. This CDR3 is built from 16 residues. The J segment lost 1 base and the V segment lost 3 bases, leaving 3 bases of the junction unmatched. This chain's CDR3 is CASSPDRVSYNSPLHF. DNA for the CDR3: TGTGCCAGCTCACCTGACAGGGTGTCCTATAATTCACCCCTCCACTTT.

About this clone itself: A read error may account for a junction end that differs from germline. The chain joins TRBV27 to TRBJ2-3; the match to TRBD2 covers 8 bases. The CDR3 is made up of 12 amino acids. CDR1 MNHEY and CDR2 SMNVEV come from the germline V gene (reference sequence). This CDR3 is CRSGSPTDTQYF. The DNA for the CDR3 is TGCCGGAGCGGGAGTCCCACAGATACGCAGTATTTT.

V is TRBV6-1 and J is TRBJ1-2; D may be TRBD1 (6 bases). CDR1 and CDR2 from the germline V gene are MNHNS and SASEGT. The CDR3 runs to 14 residues. V was pared by 2 bases and J by 4 bases, with 11 bases between. CDR3 region: CASSELGAGYGYTF. As DNA, the CDR3 is TGTGCCAGCAGTGAACTGGGGGCAGGCTATGGCTACACCTTC.

This clone was counted a few times. V and J are TRBV11-2 and TRBJ2-2, with 8 bases matching TRBD1. V shed 5 bases and J 4 bases; nucleotides not matched to a gene: 6. Germline-derived CDR1 and CDR2 are SGHAT and FQNNGV. This CDR3 is 15 amino acids long. CDR3 amino acids: CASSKDRGGTGELFF. The DNA of the CDR3 is TGTGCCAGCAGCAAAGACAGGGGCGGCACCGGGGAGCTGTTTTTT. Combining the CDR3 with reference TRBV11-2 and TRBJ2-2 gives the whole variable domain EAGVAQSPRYKIIEKRQSVAFWCNPISGHATLYWYQQILGQGPKLLIQFQNNGVVDDSQLPKDRFSAERLKGVDSTLKIQPAKLEDSAVYLCASSKDRGGTGELFFGEGSRLTVL.

This rearrangement joins TRBV3-1 (or the pseudogene TRBV3-2) to TRBJ2-5; no firm D call. The V and J ends lost 4 bases and 5 bases respectively, with 14 bases between them. Germline V gene sequence: CDR1 LGHDT, CDR2 YNNKEL (reference sequence). The CDR3 loop spans 14 amino acids. In nucleotides, the CDR3 is TGTGCCAGCAGCCCGAGTTCCCCCCAGGAGACCCAGTACTTC. This codes for CASSPSSPQETQYF.

The chain combines TRBV5-1 with TRBJ2-7; 10 nucleotides agree with TRBD2. The V gene end was trimmed by 4 bases and the J gene end by 7 bases; junction bases not matched to a gene: 20. The CDR3 runs to 18 residues. Germline V gene data show CDR1 as SGHRS and CDR2 as YFSETQ. CDR3 nucleotide sequence: TGCGCCAGCAGCCCTGCCTTCCGACTAGCGGGCCTCTCGGGGGAGCAGTACTTC. Translating it yields CASSPAFRLAGLSGEQYF.

This clone was observed once. The V gene is TRBV27, the J gene TRBJ1-2; D possibly corresponds to TRBD1 (6 bases). The germline gives CDR1 MNHEY, CDR2 SMNVEV (reference sequence). Trimming cost V 2 bases and J 4 bases, with 8 bases left between them. This CDR3 contains 13 residues. CDR3: CASSLDRLYGYTF. In nucleotides, the CDR3 is TGTGCCAGCAGTTTAGACAGGCTCTATGGCTACACCTTC.

This rearrangement joins TRBV28 to TRBJ2-7, with 7 bases identical to TRBD1. After removal of 5 bases from V and 5 bases from J, the junction contained 3 bases not matched to a gene. Germline V lookup: CDR1 MDHEN, CDR2 SYDVKM. The length of the CDR3 is 12 residues. As DNA, the CDR3 is TGTGCCAGCAGTGAGGGGGCTGACGAGCAGTACTTC. The encoded protein is CASSEGADEQYF.

This chain joins TRBV14 and TRBJ2-3; the D gene could be TRBD1 or TRBD2 (5 bases each). Germline loops: CDR1 SGHDN, CDR2 FVKESK. The CDR3 is 13 residues long. The V end lost 0 bases, the J end lost 8 bases, and 9 bases lay between the germline ends. Written as DNA, the CDR3 is TGTGCCAGCAGCCAAGATCGTGGGGGTACGCAGTATTTT. Residues: CASSQDRGGTQYF. Variable domain in full (rest from reference TRBV14 and TRBJ2-3): EAGVTQFPSHSVIEKGQTVTLRCDPISGHDNLYWYRRVMGKEIKFLLHFVKESKQDESGMPNNRFLAERTGGTYSTLKVQPAELEDSGVYFCASSQDRGGTQYFGPGTRLTVL.

A few counts support this clone. The chain uses TRBV27 and TRBJ2-3, with 10 bases aligning to TRBD2. The CDR3 spans 17 residues. CDR1 is MNHEY, CDR2 SMNVEV, per germline (reference sequence). The V segment lost 6 bases and the J segment 4 bases; nucleotides outside the gene matches: 13. CDR3 protein: CASRPRLLAGVSDTQYF. The CDR3 coding sequence is TGTGCCAGCAGACCCCGCCTCCTAGCGGGAGTTTCAGATACGCAGTATTTT.

This chain uses TRBV19 with TRBJ1-4; 7 nucleotides match TRBD1. Germline CDR1 is LNHDA and CDR2 is SQIVND (reference sequence). The V segment lost 6 bases and the J segment 8 bases; nucleotides outside the gene matches: 9. The CDR3 length is 14 residues. The DNA for the CDR3 is TGTGCCAGTAGCCCGGGACAGACGGTGGAAAAACTGTTTTTT. This gives the protein CASSPGQTVEKLFF.

The CDR3 DNA follows: TGTGCCAGCAGTTGGGCTAGCGGCTCCTACAATGAGCAGTTCTTC. It is translated as CASSWASGSYNEQFF. The chain couples TRBV28 to TRBJ2-1; TRBD2 matches at 7 bases. The junction had 3 bases not matched to a gene; V was cut back by 4 bases and J by 0 bases. Germline CDR1 and CDR2: MDHEN and SYDVKM. This CDR3 is 15 amino acids long.

The chain is built from TRBV15 and TRBJ2-1; 8 bases match TRBD2. Germline values: CDR1 LNHNV, CDR2 YYDKDF (reference sequence). V trimming: 0 bases; J trimming: 4 bases; junction bases outside the gene matches: 8. There are 17 residues in the CDR3. CDR3 DNA sequence: TGTGCCACCAGCAGAGAAGGTGGGACTAGTGCTTACAATGAGCAGTTCTTC. It is translated as CATSREGGTSAYNEQFF.

In this sample, this clone turned up once. This chain uses TRBV9 with TRBJ2-2, with 7 bases aligning to TRBD2. The V segment lost 1 base and the J segment 4 bases; nucleotides outside the gene matches: 7. This CDR3 contains 16 residues. The germline V gene has CDR1 SGDLS and CDR2 YYNGEE. The CDR3 is CASSVRAGVGTGELFF. In nucleotides, the CDR3 is TGTGCCAGCAGCGTACGGGCGGGAGTGGGCACCGGGGAGCTGTTTTTT.

V usage is TRBV25-1 and J usage is TRBJ2-7, with D possibly being TRBD2 (6 bases). V lost 7 bases and J 5 bases, leaving 18 bases between the germline ends. The CDR3 runs 14 residues. Germline-derived CDR1 and CDR2 are MGHDK and SYGVNS. Here the CDR3 reads CASMVGGDTHEQYF. As DNA, the CDR3 is TGTGCCAGCATGGTGGGGGGAGACACCCACGAGCAGTACTTC.

This clone was seen only once. The V gene is TRBV13, the J gene TRBJ2-5; the D gene is possibly TRBD1 (7 bases). The CDR3 sequence is 13 residues long. V gave up 2 bases and J gave up 8 bases, with 12 bases separating them. CDR1 and CDR2 from the germline V gene are PRHDT and FYEKMQ (reference sequence). This chain's CDR3 is CASSLSEGATQYF. In DNA form, the CDR3 reads TGTGCCAGCAGCTTATCGGAGGGGGCAACCCAGTACTTC.

The V call is TRBV5-4, the J call TRBJ1-2; the match to TRBD1 covers 7 bases. CDR1 and CDR2 from the germline V gene are SGHNT and YYREEE (reference sequence). The length of the CDR3 is 12 residues. V was pared by 4 bases and J by 4 bases, with 1 base of the junction left unmatched. The CDR3 loop is CASSRDSYGYTF. The CDR3 DNA reads as TGTGCCAGCAGCCGGGACAGCTATGGCTACACCTTC.

This chain uses TRBV6-1 with TRBJ2-1; the D is unclear. The CDR3 spans 12 residues. Trimming took off 3 bases at V and 4 bases at J, with 4 bases between the two ends. CDR1 MNHNS and CDR2 SASEGT come from the germline V gene. The CDR3 nucleotides read TGTGCCAGCAGTGACAGATACAATGAGCAGTTCTTC. As protein: CASSDRYNEQFF.

V and J are TRBV27 and TRBJ2-5; 7 positions match TRBD1. Unmatched junction bases numbered 8, after V lost 3 bases and J lost 1 base. CDR3 size: 16 residues. Germline CDR1 reads MNHEY; CDR2 reads SMNVEV (reference sequence). CDR3 coding DNA: TGTGCCAGCAGTTTTTCCCCGGACAGGTTCCAAGAGACCCAGTACTTC. Amino acid sequence: CASSFSPDRFQETQYF.

The J gene is TRBJ2-7, the V gene TRBV5-6; D unresolved. CDR1 and CDR2 from the germline V gene are SGHDT and YYEEEE. Trimming stripped 0 bases from V and 3 bases from J, with 16 bases between. This CDR3 contains 16 residues. CDR3 nucleotides: TGTGCCAGCAGCTTGGGGCAGCTAACCTCCTACTACGAGCAGTACTTC. It is translated as CASSLGQLTSYYEQYF.

The chain links TRBV7-9 to TRBJ2-1, with D hard to call. Trimming left V 8 bases short and J 6 bases short, with 11 bases between. Germline V lookup: CDR1 SEHNR, CDR2 FQNEAQ (reference sequence). CDR3 length: 12 residues. CDR3 amino acids: CASGGSFNEQFF. The CDR3 nucleotides are TGTGCCAGCGGTGGTTCTTTCAATGAGCAGTTCTTC.

The gene calls are TRBV7-9 and TRBJ2-7, with D possibly TRBD2 on 7 matching bases. Germline V gene lookup returns CDR1 SEHNR and CDR2 FQNEAQ (reference sequence). The V end lost 1 base, the J end lost 7 bases, and 14 bases lay between the germline ends. The CDR3 is made up of 14 amino acids. CDR3 in DNA: TGTGCCAGCAGCTTAGTCGCGGGGGCGGCGGAGCAGTACTTC. Translated, it gives CASSLVAGAAEQYF.

With regard to this clone: The same CDR3 arises from other DNA sequences in this sample as well. The V call is TRBV19, the J call TRBJ2-3; no definite D call. The CDR3 loop spans 15 amino acids. V lost 3 bases, J lost 0 bases, and 10 bases lay in between. Germline V lookup: CDR1 LNHDA, CDR2 SQIVND (reference sequence). In nucleotides, the CDR3 is TGTGCCAGTAGTATCGGCGCCTCTAGCACAGATACGCAGTATTTT. As protein: CASSIGASSTDTQYF.

This clone was counted many times. The rearrangement links TRBV6-4 to TRBJ2-3; possible D gene TRBD2, 6 bases. CDR3 size: 15 residues. CDR1 and CDR2 (germline): MRHNA, SNTAGT. The ends were cut back, 3 bases at V and 3 bases at J, with 13 bases in the middle. CDR3 sequence (DNA): TGTGCCAGCAGTGAACGACCGGGAGAAACAGATACGCAGTATTTT. Translated, it gives CASSERPGETDTQYF.

This clone was seen a single time. This sequence joins TRBV24-1 and TRBJ1-1, with D hard to call. CDR1 and CDR2 from the germline V gene are KGHDR and SFDVKD. This CDR3 is 14 amino acids long. V was shortened by 4 bases and J by 2 bases, with 10 bases between the two germline ends. Here the CDR3 reads CATSDSTENTEAFF. The CDR3 nucleotides read TGTGCCACCAGTGACTCTACAGAAAACACTGAAGCTTTCTTT.

This rearrangement joins TRBV21-1 to TRBJ2-2; the D segment call TRBD2 is taken from the table without a DNA check. TRBV21-1 is reported as a pseudogene. There are 17 residues in the CDR3. CDR3 in amino acids: CASTKKSTISNTGELFF. For the CDR3, the DNA is TGTGCCAGCACCAAAAAGTCGACTATCTCGAACACCGGGGAGCTGTTTTTT.

This rearrangement joins TRBV11-2 to TRBJ2-5; 8 bases are shared with TRBD2. V was clipped by 2 bases and J by 2 bases; unmatched bases: 4. The CDR3 spans 15 residues. Germline CDR1 and CDR2: SGHAT and FQNNGV. DNA of the CDR3: TGTGCCAGCAGCTTATACGCTAGCGGGCAAGAGACCCAGTACTTC. Translating it yields CASSLYASGQETQYF.

V is TRBV6-5 and J is TRBJ2-7; TRBD1 might be the D (5 bases). From germline, CDR1 is MNHEY and CDR2 SVGAGI. Trimming removed 10 bases at V and 3 bases at J, with 13 bases between. The CDR3 is made up of 12 amino acids. The CDR3 DNA sequence: TGTGCCACACGAACCAGGGACTACGAGCAGTACTTC. Amino acid sequence: CATRTRDYEQYF.

This chain uses TRBV6-5 with TRBJ2-1, with D tentatively TRBD2 (6 bases). V shed 5 bases and J shed 4 bases, with 15 bases lying between them. The germline CDR1 and CDR2 sequences are MNHEY and SVGAGI. The length of the CDR3 is 15 residues. CDR3 region: CASSSRVAVYNEQFF. CDR3 coding DNA: TGTGCCAGCAGTAGCAGGGTAGCGGTTTACAATGAGCAGTTCTTC.